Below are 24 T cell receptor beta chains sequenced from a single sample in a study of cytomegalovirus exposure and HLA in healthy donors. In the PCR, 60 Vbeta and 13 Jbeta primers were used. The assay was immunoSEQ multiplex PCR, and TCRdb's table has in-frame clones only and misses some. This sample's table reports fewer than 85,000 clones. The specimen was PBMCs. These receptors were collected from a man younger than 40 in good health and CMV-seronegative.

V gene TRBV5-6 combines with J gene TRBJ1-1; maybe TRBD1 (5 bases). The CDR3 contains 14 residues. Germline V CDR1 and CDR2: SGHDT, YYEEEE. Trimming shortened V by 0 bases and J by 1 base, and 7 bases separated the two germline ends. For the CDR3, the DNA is TGTGCCAGCAGCTTGGGACAGCCGAACACTGAAGCTTTCTTT. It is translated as CASSLGQPNTEAFF.

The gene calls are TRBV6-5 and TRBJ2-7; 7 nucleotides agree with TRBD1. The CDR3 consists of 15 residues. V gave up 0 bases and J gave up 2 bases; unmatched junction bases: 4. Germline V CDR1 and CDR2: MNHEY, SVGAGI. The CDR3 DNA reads TGTGCCAGCAGTTACTCACAGGGGCCGACCTACGAGCAGTACTTC. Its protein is CASSYSQGPTYEQYF.

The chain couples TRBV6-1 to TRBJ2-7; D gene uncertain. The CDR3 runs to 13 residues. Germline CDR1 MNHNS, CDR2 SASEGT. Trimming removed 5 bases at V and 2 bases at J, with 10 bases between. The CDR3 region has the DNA TGTGCCAGCAGTATACGGGTGCCCTACGAGCAGTACTTC. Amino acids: CASSIRVPYEQYF.

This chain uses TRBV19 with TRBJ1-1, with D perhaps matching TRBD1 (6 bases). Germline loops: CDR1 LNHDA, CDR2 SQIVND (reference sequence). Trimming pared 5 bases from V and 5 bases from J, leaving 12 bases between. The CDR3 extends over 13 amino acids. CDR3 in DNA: TGTGCCAGTAGTTACAGGGTGGGGACTGAAGCTTTCTTT. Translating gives CASSYRVGTEAFF.

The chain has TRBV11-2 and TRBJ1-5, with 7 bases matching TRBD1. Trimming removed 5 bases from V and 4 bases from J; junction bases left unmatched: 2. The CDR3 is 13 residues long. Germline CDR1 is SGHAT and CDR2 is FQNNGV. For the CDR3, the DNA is TGTGCCAGCAGCCAACAGGGGAATCAGCCCCAGCATTTT. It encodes CASSQQGNQPQHF.

CDR3 DNA: TGTGCCAGCAGCTCCGGGACTAGCGGGAGTGCGGATGAGCAGTTCTTC. Its translation: CASSSGTSGSADEQFF. The chain couples TRBV7-9 to TRBJ2-1; 14 bases align to TRBD2. The CDR3 is 16 residues long. The ends lost 4 bases at V and 8 bases at J; junction bases unmatched: 7. Germline CDR1 is SEHNR and CDR2 is FQNEAQ (reference sequence). Full variable domain (outside the CDR3, taken from reference TRBV7-9 and TRBJ2-1): DTGVSQNPRHKITKRGQNVTFRCDPISEHNRLYWYRQTLGQGPEFLTYFQNEAQLEKSRLLSDRFSAERPKGSFSTLEIQRTEQGDSAMYLCASSSGTSGSADEQFFGPGTRLTVL.

The CDR3 here is CASSLDPANSPLHF. The CDR3 coding sequence is TGTGCCAGCAGCTTAGACCCAGCGAATTCACCCCTCCACTTT. V gene TRBV7-9 combines with J gene TRBJ1-6; D remains ambiguous. The germline V gene has CDR1 SEHNR and CDR2 FQNEAQ (reference sequence). The V and J ends lost 1 base and 7 bases respectively, with 8 bases between them. This CDR3 has 14 residues.

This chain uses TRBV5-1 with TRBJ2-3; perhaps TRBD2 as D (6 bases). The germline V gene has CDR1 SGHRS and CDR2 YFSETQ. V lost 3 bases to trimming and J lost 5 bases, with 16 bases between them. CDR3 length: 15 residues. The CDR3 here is CASSSSGRDLDTQYF. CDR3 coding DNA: TGCGCCAGCAGCTCCTCCGGGCGGGACTTAGATACGCAGTATTTT.

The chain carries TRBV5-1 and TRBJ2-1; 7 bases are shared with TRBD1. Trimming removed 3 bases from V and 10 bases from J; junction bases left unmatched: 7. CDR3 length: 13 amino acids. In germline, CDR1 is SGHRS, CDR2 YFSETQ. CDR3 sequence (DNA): TGCGCCAGCAGCTCCATAGGGGGCGGAGAGCAGTTCTTC. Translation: CASSSIGGGEQFF. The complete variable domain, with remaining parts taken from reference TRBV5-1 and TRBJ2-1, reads KAGVTQTPRYLIKTRGQQVTLSCSPISGHRSVSWYQQTPGQGLQFLFEYFSETQRNKGNFPGRFSGRQFSNSRSEMNVSTLELGDSALYLCASSSIGGGEQFFGPGTRLTVL.

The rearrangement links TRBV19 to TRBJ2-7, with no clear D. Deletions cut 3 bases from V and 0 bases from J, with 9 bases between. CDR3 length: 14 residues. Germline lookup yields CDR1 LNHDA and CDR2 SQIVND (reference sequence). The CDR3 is CASSIGGLSYEQYF. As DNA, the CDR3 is TGTGCCAGTAGTATTGGCGGCCTCTCCTACGAGCAGTACTTC.

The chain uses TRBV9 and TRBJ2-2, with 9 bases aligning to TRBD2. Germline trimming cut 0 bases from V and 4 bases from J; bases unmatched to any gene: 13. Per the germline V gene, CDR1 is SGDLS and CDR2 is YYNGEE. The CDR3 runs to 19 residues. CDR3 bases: TGTGCCAGCAGCGTAGGGGTCGTAGCGGGAGATGGGTCCACCGGGGAGCTGTTTTTT. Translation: CASSVGVVAGDGSTGELFF.

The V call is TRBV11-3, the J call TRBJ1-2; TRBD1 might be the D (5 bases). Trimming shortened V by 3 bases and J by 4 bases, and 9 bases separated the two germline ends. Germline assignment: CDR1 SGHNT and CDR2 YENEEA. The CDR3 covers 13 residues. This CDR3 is CASSFPQGYGYTF. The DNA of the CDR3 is TGTGCCAGCAGCTTCCCCCAGGGCTATGGCTACACCTTC.

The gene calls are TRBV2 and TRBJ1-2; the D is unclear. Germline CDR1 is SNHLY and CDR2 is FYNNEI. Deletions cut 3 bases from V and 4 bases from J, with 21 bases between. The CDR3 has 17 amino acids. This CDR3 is CASSDALETPNLYGYTF. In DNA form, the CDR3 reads TGTGCCAGCAGTGATGCTTTGGAGACCCCTAATCTCTATGGCTACACCTTC. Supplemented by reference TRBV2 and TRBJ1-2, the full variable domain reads EPEVTQTPSHQVTQMGQEVILRCVPISNHLYFYWYRQILGQKVEFLVSFYNNEISEKSEIFDDQFSVERPDGSNFTLKIRSTKLEDSAMYFCASSDALETPNLYGYTFGSGTRLTVV.

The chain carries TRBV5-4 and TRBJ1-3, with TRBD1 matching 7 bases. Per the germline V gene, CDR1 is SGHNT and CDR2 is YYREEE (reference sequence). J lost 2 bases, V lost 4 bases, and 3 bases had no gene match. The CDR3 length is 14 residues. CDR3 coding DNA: TGTGCCAGCAGCCCGGGACAGACTGGAAACACCATATATTTT. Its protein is CASSPGQTGNTIYF.

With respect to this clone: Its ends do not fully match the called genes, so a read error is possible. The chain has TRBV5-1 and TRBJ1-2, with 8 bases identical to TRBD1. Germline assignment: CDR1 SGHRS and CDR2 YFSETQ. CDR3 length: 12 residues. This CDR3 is CVSSSTGDGYTF. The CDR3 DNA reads TGCGTCAGCAGCTCGACAGGGGATGGCTACACCTTC.

CDR3: CASSLVSYEETQYF. In DNA, the CDR3 is TGCGCCAGCAGCTTGGTATCTTACGAGGAGACCCAGTACTTC. The chain recombines TRBV5-1 with TRBJ2-5; D remains ambiguous. This CDR3 contains 14 residues. The V and J ends lost 0 bases and 5 bases respectively, with 11 bases between them. Germline V lookup: CDR1 SGHRS, CDR2 YFSETQ.

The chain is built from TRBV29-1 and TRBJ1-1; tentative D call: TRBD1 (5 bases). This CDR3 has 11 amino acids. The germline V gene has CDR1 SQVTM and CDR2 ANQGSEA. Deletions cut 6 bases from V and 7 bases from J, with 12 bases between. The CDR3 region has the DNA TGCAGCGTCGGGTGGGGCTTTGAAGCTTTCTTT. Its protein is CSVGWGFEAFF.

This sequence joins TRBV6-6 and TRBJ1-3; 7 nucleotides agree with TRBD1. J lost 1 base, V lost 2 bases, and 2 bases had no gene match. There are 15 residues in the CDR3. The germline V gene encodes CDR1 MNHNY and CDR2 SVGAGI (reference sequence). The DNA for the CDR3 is TGTGCCAGCAGTTACGGGACAGAGTCTGGAAACACCATATATTTT. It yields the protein CASSYGTESGNTIYF.

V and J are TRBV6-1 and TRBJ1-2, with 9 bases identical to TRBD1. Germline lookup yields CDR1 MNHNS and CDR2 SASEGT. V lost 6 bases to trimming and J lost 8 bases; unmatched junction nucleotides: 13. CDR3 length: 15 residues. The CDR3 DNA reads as TGTGCCAGCAGCGGTACAAAACAGGGGGCAAGAGGCTACACCTTC. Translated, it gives CASSGTKQGARGYTF.

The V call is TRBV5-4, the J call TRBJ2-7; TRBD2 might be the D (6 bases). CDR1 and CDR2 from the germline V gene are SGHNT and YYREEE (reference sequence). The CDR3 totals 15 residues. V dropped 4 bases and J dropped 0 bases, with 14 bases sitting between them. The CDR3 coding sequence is TGTGCCAGCAGCCCAGCCGGGGGTGTCTCCTACGAGCAGTACTTC. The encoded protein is CASSPAGGVSYEQYF.

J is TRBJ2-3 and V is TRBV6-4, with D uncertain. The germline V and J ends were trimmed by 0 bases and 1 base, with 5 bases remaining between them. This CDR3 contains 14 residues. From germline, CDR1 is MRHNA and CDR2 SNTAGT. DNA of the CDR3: TGTGCCAGCAGTGACTCCGCGGGCACAGATACGCAGTATTTT. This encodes CASSDSAGTDTQYF.

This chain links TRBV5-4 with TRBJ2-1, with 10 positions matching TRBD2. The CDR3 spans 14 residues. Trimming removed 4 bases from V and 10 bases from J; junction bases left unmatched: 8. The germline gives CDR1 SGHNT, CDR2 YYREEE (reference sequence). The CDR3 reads CASSTTAGGREQFF. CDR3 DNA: TGTGCCAGCAGCACTACAGCGGGGGGGCGAGAGCAGTTCTTC.

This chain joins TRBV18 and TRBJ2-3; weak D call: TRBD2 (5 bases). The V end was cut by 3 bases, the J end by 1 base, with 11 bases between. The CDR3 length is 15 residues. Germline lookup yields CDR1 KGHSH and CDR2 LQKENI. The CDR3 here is CASSPISGGTDTQYF. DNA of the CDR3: TGTGCCAGCTCACCCATTTCCGGGGGCACAGATACGCAGTATTTT.

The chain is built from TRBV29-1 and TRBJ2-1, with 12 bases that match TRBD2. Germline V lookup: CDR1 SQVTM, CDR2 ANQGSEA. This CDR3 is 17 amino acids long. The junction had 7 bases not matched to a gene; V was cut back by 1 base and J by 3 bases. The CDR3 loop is CSVEGTSGAVGYNEQFF. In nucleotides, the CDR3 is TGCAGCGTTGAAGGGACTAGCGGGGCGGTAGGCTACAATGAGCAGTTCTTC.